Listed below are T cell receptor beta chains from one sample, sequenced in a study of graft-versus-host responses after intestinal transplantation. Antigens of these TCRs are unknown. Sequencing used immunoSEQ multiplex PCR; TCRdb keeps in-frame clones, though not all of them. The sample has around 120,000 clones, over 85% seen once; the top ten hold 0.09% to 0.15%. Sequencing used unstimulated CD4+ T cells sorted from spleen or lymph node cells, obtained before intestinal transplant. The receptors derive from a human donor who received an intestinal transplant. CDR3s include the opening cysteine and the closing phenylalanine or tryptophan. The D gene is left open where the match is weak. Rows give clone size only sometimes, using once, few, many, or a class for an expanded clone.

j_call: TRBJ1-4
clone_size: -
d_call: -
cdr3_length: 13
v_call: TRBV28
cdr3_nt: TGTGCCAGCTCTGAAGGAGGTAATGAAAAACTGTTTTTT
cdr3_aa: CASSEGGNEKLFF

j_call: TRBJ1-1
clone_size: -
d_call: -
cdr3_length: 16
v_call: TRBV27
cdr3_nt: TGTGCCAGCAGTCGCAAAATCGGAGGGGTTGACACTGAAGCTTTCTTT
cdr3_aa: CASSRKIGGVDTEAFF

j_call: TRBJ1-2
clone_size: -
d_call: TRBD1
cdr3_length: 14
v_call: TRBV28
cdr3_nt: TGTGCCAGCAGTCAACCCGGGACAGGTTATGGCTACACCTTC
cdr3_aa: CASSQPGTGYGYTF

j_call: TRBJ2-1
clone_size: -
d_call: TRBD2
cdr3_length: 14
v_call: TRBV10-3
cdr3_nt: TGTGCCATCAGGCAGCGGGAGCAGGACAATGAGCAGTTCTTC
cdr3_aa: CAIRQREQDNEQFF

j_call: TRBJ2-1
clone_size: -
d_call: -
cdr3_length: 13
v_call: TRBV6-1
cdr3_nt: TGTGCCAGCACCCCTTCGAAGTACAATGAGCAGTTCTTC
cdr3_aa: CASTPSKYNEQFF

j_call: TRBJ1-3
clone_size: -
d_call: TRBD1
cdr3_length: 16
v_call: TRBV11-1
cdr3_nt: TGTGCCAGCAGCGAACACAGGGGTGTACGGGAAAACACCATATATTTT
cdr3_aa: CASSEHRGVRENTIYF

j_call: TRBJ1-2
clone_size: -
d_call: -
cdr3_length: 14
v_call: TRBV5-6
cdr3_nt: TGTGCCAGCAGCCCTTCAGGAAGCGACTATGGCTACACCTTC
cdr3_aa: CASSPSGSDYGYTF

j_call: TRBJ2-1
clone_size: -
d_call: -
cdr3_length: 13
v_call: TRBV6-1
cdr3_nt: TGTGCCAGCAGTAATGGAGGGTACAATGAGCAGTTCTTC
cdr3_aa: CASSNGGYNEQFF

j_call: TRBJ2-7
clone_size: -
d_call: -
cdr3_length: 16
v_call: TRBV18
cdr3_nt: TGTGCCAGCTCTCCCCTCCCGTCGGGGGCCAGCTACGAGCAGTACTTC
cdr3_aa: CASSPLPSGASYEQYF

j_call: TRBJ2-4
clone_size: -
d_call: -
cdr3_length: 11
v_call: TRBV5-6
cdr3_nt: TGTGCCAGCAGCTTGTGGAACATTCAGTACTTC
cdr3_aa: CASSLWNIQYF

j_call: TRBJ2-6
clone_size: -
d_call: -
cdr3_length: 17
v_call: TRBV7-9
cdr3_nt: TGTGCCAGCGGTCTGATTTCAAACTTCTCTGGGGCCAACGTCCTGACTTTC
cdr3_aa: CASGLISNFSGANVLTF

j_call: TRBJ2-1
clone_size: -
d_call: TRBD2
cdr3_length: 21
v_call: TRBV4-2
cdr3_nt: TGTGCCAGCAGTCAATTGGCACCGGGACTAGCGGGAGATGTGGCGCCGAATGAGCAGTTCTTC
cdr3_aa: CASSQLAPGLAGDVAPNEQFF

j_call: TRBJ2-1
clone_size: once
d_call: -
cdr3_length: 16
v_call: TRBV6-5
cdr3_nt: TGTGCCAGCAGTTATTTCGGACTGAGCTCCTACAATGAGCAGTTCTTC
cdr3_aa: CASSYFGLSSYNEQFF

j_call: TRBJ2-1
clone_size: -
d_call: TRBD1
cdr3_length: 18
v_call: TRBV7-9
cdr3_nt: TGTGCCAGCAGCCTTCGACAGGGCGTGAACGATTACTACAATGAGCAGTTCTTC
cdr3_aa: CASSLRQGVNDYYNEQFF

j_call: TRBJ1-5
clone_size: -
d_call: -
cdr3_length: 13
v_call: TRBV29-1
cdr3_nt: TGCAGCGTTGCTTGGGGACCTAATCAGCCCCAGCATTTT
cdr3_aa: CSVAWGPNQPQHF

j_call: TRBJ1-5
clone_size: -
d_call: -
cdr3_length: 15
v_call: TRBV28
cdr3_nt: TGTGCCAGCAGTGGAGGGGATGGGAGCAATCAGCCCCAGCATTTT
cdr3_aa: CASSGGDGSNQPQHF